This T cell receptor beta chain was found in a study of tumor-infiltrating lymphocytes in localized non-small cell lung cancer. Study-level background: Some samples were collected after neoadjuvant chemotherapy; smokers, never-smokers and several histologies were included. Study-wide points: TCR sequencing covered a subset of patients with enough tissue. Technical variation could not be separated from intratumor heterogeneity here.

Generated by immunoSEQ multiplex PCR, the TCRdb table keeps only in-frame clones and is missing some. This repertoire shows about 7,200 clones, about 57% found once; its top ten account for approximately 13%. CDR1 and CDR2 (germline): SGHRS, YFSETQ. Trimming took 4 bases from V and 0 from J; bases not matched to a gene: 7. The CDR3 loop spans 15 amino acids. To note about this clone: Antigen specificity is unknown.

The receptor was derived from a human donor with non-small cell lung cancer. The sequenced sample was lung tumor tissue. The chain joins TRBV5-1 to TRBJ2-7, with 7 bases aligning to TRBD2. The CDR3, as DNA: TGCGCCAGCAGCGGCGCCGGGAGGAGCTCCTACGAGCAGTACTTC. Its translation: CASSGAGRSSYEQYF.